This TCR beta chain was observed in a study of OX40 agonist ivuxolimab in advanced cancers. Some background on the complete study: The costimulatory receptor OX40 (CD134) was targeted by ivuxolimab, a fully human IgG2 agonistic monoclonal antibody. Intravenous ivuxolimab was administered to patients every 2 weeks at six dose levels: 0.01, 0.1, 0.3, 1.5, 3 and 10 mg/kg. Of the approximately 50 dose-escalation patients, hepatocellular carcinoma was present in some 19, melanoma in around 15, renal cell carcinoma in 9 and head and neck cancer in 9. A male proportion of 75% to 85% and a mean age of about 60 years, ranging from roughly 23 to 80, were recorded for the dose-escalation cohort. Patients were allowed to have had prior anti-PD-1, anti-PD-L1 or anti-CTLA-4 therapy, and approximately 43% of the dose-escalation patients had previously received checkpoint inhibitors. Partial responses occurred in three dose-escalation patients, of whom one had hepatocellular carcinoma and two had cutaneous melanoma. The purpose of peripheral TCRbeta sequencing was to test whether ivuxolimab changed TCR sequence diversity and led to clonal T-cell expansion. The paper describes the monotherapy dose-escalation part (N = 52 patients) of the phase I trial of ivuxolimab.

From a lookup of the germline V gene, CDR1 and CDR2 are SGHAT and FQNNGV. Reading from cysteine to phenylalanine, the CDR3 counts 14 amino acids. The entry retains the CDR3 DNA only, 42 bases that are in frame from base 1. Trimming at the junction amounts to 2 bases on V and 4 bases on J, and the germline ends lie 9 bases apart. Here is what the overall study found, with its caveats: Low levels of normalized T-cell clonal expansion were also shown by some nonresponding patients. At doses of 0.1 to 3.0 mg/kg, clonal expansion of both CD4+ and CD8+ T cells in blood was seen between baseline and week 6. Partial responders in the 0.1-3.0 mg/kg groups had among the lowest normalized peripheral clonal expansion, especially among CD8+ T cells. Which antigens the clonally expanded peripheral T cells were specific for was not determined. On average, CD8+ T cells showed more expanded clones than CD4+ T cells after ivuxolimab.

Genomic DNA was isolated from the sorted cells so that the TCRbeta CDR3 region could be sequenced. The immunoSEQ Assay was used to sequence the TCRbeta CDR3 regions. Drawn from immuneACCESS, this table holds only the in-frame rearrangements with V and J called that TCRdb kept. Clones are partly lost; checked studies trace under half to an unresolved V gene and leave the rest unexplained. Within this sample are fewer than 110,000 clones, with approximately 89% of them counted one time only. The top ten hold around 1.2% of the sample. The trial excluded patients who had a history of autoimmune disease or who were on systemic immunosuppression. Peripheral blood for TCR sequencing was drawn from every dose cohort at baseline, at cycle 4 day 1 and at cycle 7 day 1. The samples were taken from a phase I, first-in-human, multicenter, open-label dose-escalation trial of ivuxolimab. Adults with locally advanced or metastatic melanoma, renal cell carcinoma, hepatocellular carcinoma or head and neck squamous cell carcinoma were enrolled in the trial. Before TCR sequencing, CD4+ T cells and CD8+ T cells were sorted from peripheral blood as separate populations.

As regards this clone: It has no known antigen specificity. No base-level quality is on record; no much larger clone is a single base apart.

Sample: CD4+ or CD8+ T cells sorted from blood, taken in a trial of the OX40 agonist ivuxolimab. Recombination linked TRBV11-2 to TRBJ2-1; 6 matching bases give a weak D call of TRBD2. The clonotype originates from an adult with an advanced solid tumor such as melanoma, head and neck, liver or kidney cancer. The DNA is as follows: TGTGCCAGCAGCTTAAGCGGGCGGTACAATGAGCAGTTCTTC. Translated, it gives CASSLSGRYNEQFF.